This TCR beta chain was retrieved from a study of T cells in narcolepsy. Regarding this clone: Antigen specificity is unknown.

Study-level findings and limits: Comparing one patient's CSF and blood CD4+ clonotypes highlighted HCRT- and TRIB2-specific autoreactive clonotypes.

TCRdb's copy holds only in-frame clones and misses some; the assay was immunoSEQ multiplex PCR. Of under 40,000 clones listed, 70% to 85% are singletons. CDR1 and CDR2 (germline): SGHRS, YFSETQ. V was cut by 0 bases and J by 2 bases, with 9 bases left in between. This CDR3 is 15 amino acids long. The rearrangement links TRBV5-1 to TRBJ2-1; D is undetermined. The receptor was derived from a human donor with narcolepsy. The sample comprised CD45RA- memory CD4+ T cells from PBMCs. CDR3 residues: CASSLDTRAYNEQFF. The CDR3 DNA reads as TGCGCCAGCAGCTTGGATACACGCGCCTACAATGAGCAGTTCTTC.